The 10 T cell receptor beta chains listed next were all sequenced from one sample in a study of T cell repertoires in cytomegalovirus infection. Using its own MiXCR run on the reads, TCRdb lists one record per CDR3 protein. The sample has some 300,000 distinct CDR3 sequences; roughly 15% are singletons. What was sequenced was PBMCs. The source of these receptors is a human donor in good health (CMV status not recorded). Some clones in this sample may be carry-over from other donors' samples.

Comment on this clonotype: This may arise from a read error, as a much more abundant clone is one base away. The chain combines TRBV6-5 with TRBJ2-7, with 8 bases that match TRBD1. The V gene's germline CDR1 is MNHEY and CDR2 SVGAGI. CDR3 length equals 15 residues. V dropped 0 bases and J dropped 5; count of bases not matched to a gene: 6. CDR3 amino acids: CASSYSNRGVDEQYF. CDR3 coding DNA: TGTGCCAGCAGTTACTCCAACAGGGGGGTGGACGAGCAGTACTTC.

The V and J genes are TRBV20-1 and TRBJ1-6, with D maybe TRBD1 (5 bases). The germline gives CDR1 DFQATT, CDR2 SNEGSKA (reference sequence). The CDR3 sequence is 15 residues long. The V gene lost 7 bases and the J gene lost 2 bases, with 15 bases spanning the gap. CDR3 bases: TGCAGTGTTCGTTCGGGGGAAGCCTATAATTCACCCCTCCACTTT. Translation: CSVRSGEAYNSPLHF.

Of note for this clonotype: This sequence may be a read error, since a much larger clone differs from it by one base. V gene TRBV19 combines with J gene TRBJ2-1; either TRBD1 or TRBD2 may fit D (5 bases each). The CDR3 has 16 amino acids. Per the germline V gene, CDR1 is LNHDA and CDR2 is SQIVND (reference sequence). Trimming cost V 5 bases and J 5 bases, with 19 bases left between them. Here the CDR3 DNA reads TGTGCCAGTAGTGCTACGGGACCCACGGATAACAATGAGCAGTTCTTC. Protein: CASSATGPTDNNEQFF.

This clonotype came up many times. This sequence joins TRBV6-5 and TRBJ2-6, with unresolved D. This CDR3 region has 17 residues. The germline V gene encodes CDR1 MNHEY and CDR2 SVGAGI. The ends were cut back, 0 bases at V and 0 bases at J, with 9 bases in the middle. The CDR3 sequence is CASSYSSGGSGANVLTF. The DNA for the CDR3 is TGTGCCAGCAGTTACTCGAGTGGTGGCTCTGGGGCCAACGTCCTGACTTTC.

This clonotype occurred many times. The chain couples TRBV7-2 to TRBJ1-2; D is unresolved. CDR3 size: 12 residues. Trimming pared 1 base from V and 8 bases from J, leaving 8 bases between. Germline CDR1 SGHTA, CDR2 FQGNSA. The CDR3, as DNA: TGTGCCAGCAGCTTAGATTCGGGGGGCTACACCTTC. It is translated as CASSLDSGGYTF.

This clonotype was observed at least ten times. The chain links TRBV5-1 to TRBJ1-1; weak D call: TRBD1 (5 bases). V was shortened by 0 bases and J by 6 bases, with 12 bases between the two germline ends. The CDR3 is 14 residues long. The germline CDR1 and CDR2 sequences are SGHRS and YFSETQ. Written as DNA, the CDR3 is TGCGCCAGCAGCTTGGCCCGGGGGAGCCCTGAAGCTTTCTTT. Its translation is CASSLARGSPEAFF. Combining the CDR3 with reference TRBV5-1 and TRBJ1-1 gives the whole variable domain KAGVTQTPRYLIKTRGQQVTLSCSPISGHRSVSWYQQTPGQGLQFLFEYFSETQRNKGNFPGRFSGRQFSNSRSEMNVSTLELGDSALYLCASSLARGSPEAFFGQGTRLTVV.

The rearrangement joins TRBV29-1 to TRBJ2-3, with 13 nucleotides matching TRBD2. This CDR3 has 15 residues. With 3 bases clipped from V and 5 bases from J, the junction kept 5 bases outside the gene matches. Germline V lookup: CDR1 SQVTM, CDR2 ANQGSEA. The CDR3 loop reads CSVDRTSGGGDTQYF. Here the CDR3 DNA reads TGCAGCGTTGACCGGACTAGCGGGGGAGGAGATACGCAGTATTTT.

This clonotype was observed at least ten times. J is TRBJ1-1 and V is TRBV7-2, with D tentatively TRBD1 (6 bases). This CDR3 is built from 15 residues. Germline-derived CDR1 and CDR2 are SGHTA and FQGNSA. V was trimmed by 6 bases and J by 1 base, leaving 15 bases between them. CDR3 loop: CASRRREDRNTEAFF. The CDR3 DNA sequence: TGTGCCAGCAGGAGACGAGAGGACAGGAACACTGAAGCTTTCTTT.

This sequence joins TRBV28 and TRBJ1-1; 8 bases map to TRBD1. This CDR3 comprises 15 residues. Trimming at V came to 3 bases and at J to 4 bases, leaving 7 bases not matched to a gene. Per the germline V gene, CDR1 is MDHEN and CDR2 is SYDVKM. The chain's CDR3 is CASSLGQGAFTEAFF. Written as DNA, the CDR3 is TGTGCCAGCAGTTTGGGCCAGGGGGCCTTCACTGAAGCTTTCTTT.

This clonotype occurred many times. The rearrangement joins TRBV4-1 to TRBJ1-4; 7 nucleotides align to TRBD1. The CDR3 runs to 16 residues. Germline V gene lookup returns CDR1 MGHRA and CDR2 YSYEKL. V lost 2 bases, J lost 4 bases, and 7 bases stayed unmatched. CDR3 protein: CASSQNPGQINEKLFF. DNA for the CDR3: TGCGCCAGCAGCCAAAACCCGGGACAGATTAATGAAAAACTGTTTTTT.